This T cell receptor (beta chain) was found in a study of T cell responses to AZD1222 COVID-19 vaccine. Whole-study results and caveats: Two AZD1222 administrations were followed by greater Spike-specific TCR breadth and depth.

Comments on this clone: Antigen specificity is unknown.

Repertoires were generated with immunoSEQ multiplex PCR, while TCRdb's copy carries only in-frame clones and drops some. The data hold 150,000 to 200,000 clones, with 88% observed a single time. Germline V gives CDR1 MGHRA, CDR2 YSYEKL. This CDR3 region has 15 residues. V was clipped by 4 bases and J by 3 bases; unmatched bases: 4. The sequence came from an adult in good health. The rearrangement joins TRBV4-1 to TRBJ2-1; 9 nucleotides line up with TRBD2. The input for sequencing was peripheral blood, taken on day 0 of AZD1222 vaccination. CDR3 loop: CASSPLAGNYNEQFF. The CDR3 coding sequence is TGCGCCAGCAGCCCCCTAGCGGGGAACTACAATGAGCAGTTCTTC.